The 4 T cell receptor beta chains in this list originate from one sample, sequenced in a study of cytomegalovirus exposure and HLA in healthy donors (dated by TCRdb to 2015 to 2018). Receptor libraries were prepared by the immunoSEQ multiplex PCR assay. For the multiplex PCR, a mixture combining 60 forward primers for TCR Vbeta segments and 13 reverse primers for TCR Jbeta segments was used. TCRdb took over this immuneACCESS table, retaining in-frame rearrangements with V and J assigned. Such tables are incomplete; in checked studies, under half of the missing clones stem from an unresolved V gene, and the remainder is unexplained. The sample table lists 85,000 to 100,000 clones, under 75% of them with a count of one. Of the sample, 2% to 2.5% falls within the top ten clones. Sequences were obtained from PBMCs. The receptors come from a human donor in good health.

The sample holds a few counts of this clone. This chain uses TRBV29-1 with TRBJ2-3; the D gene is possibly TRBD2 (5 bases). Trimming took off 4 bases at V and 0 bases at J, with 17 bases between the two ends. The germline gives CDR1 SQVTM, CDR2 ANQGSEA. The CDR3 contains 16 residues. This chain's CDR3 is CSVGLPDFASTDTQYF. The CDR3 DNA sequence: TGCAGCGTTGGACTCCCGGACTTCGCTAGCACAGATACGCAGTATTTT.

The V gene is TRBV9, the J gene TRBJ2-1; 9 bases align to TRBD2. Germline CDR1 is SGDLS and CDR2 is YYNGEE. V lost 0 bases to trimming and J lost 3 bases; unmatched junction nucleotides: 4. This CDR3 has 16 residues. The CDR3 bases are TGTGCCAGCAGCGTAGGGCTAGCGGGGATCTACAATGAGCAGTTCTTC. Translating it yields CASSVGLAGIYNEQFF.

The table lists this clone with a count of one. The gene calls are TRBV2 and TRBJ1-1; 10 bases agree with TRBD1. The germline V gene encodes CDR1 SNHLY and CDR2 FYNNEI. The junction had 11 bases not matched to a gene; V was cut back by 0 bases and J by 7 bases. The length of the CDR3 is 17 residues. The chain's CDR3 is CASSEALLTGGANEAFF. In DNA form, the CDR3 reads TGTGCCAGCAGTGAAGCGCTTCTGACAGGGGGCGCGAATGAAGCTTTCTTT.

This clone has just a few counts. The chain has TRBV5-4 and TRBJ2-3; a weak D match, TRBD1 (6 bases). This CDR3 region has 14 residues. With 3 bases removed from V and 6 bases from J, the gap between germline ends came to 14 bases. Germline V gene data show CDR1 as SGHNT and CDR2 as YYREEE (reference sequence). The CDR3 bases are TGTGCCAGCAGCTACGGGACATCAGGCGATACGCAGTATTTT. Its translation: CASSYGTSGDTQYF.